This section outlines one T cell receptor (beta chain) sequence together with its context. These data originate in a study of T cells in Graves' hyperthyroidism and ophthalmopathy. The CDR3 regions of TCR beta were amplified from RNA transcripts. Primed by the HTBI set, a first-round RT-PCR was run on the TCR CDR3. From the multiplex PCR reads, TCRdb called clonotypes with MiXCR, one entry per CDR3 protein. The table has under 350,000 distinct CDR3 sequences, around 20% seen once. Germline-derived CDR1 and CDR2 are LNHNV and YYDKDF (reference sequence). Germline trimming cut 2 bases from V and 7 bases from J; bases unmatched to any gene: 5. The CDR3 has 16 amino acids. Diagnosis relied on clinical symptoms, serum thyroxine and TRAb, thyroid ultrasound and orbital computed tomography.

The chain couples TRBV15 to TRBJ2-2; 12 bases match TRBD2. The sequence was obtained from a woman between 50 and 59 years old with Graves' hyperthyroidism. Sequencing was carried out using blood. Written as DNA, the CDR3 is TGTGCCACCAGCAGATGGGGACTAGCGGGTAACGGGGAGCTGTTTTTT. It encodes CATSRWGLAGNGELFF.